Listed below are T cell receptor beta chains from one sample, sequenced in a study of beta chain features in type 1 diabetes. Assay: immunoSEQ multiplex PCR; the TCRdb copy retains only in-frame clones and omits some. The data hold roughly 150,000 clones, with 50% to 70% observed a single time. Sequencing was carried out using naive CD4+ T cells from blood. The receptors come from a man aged 25-45 years with type 1 diabetes. CDR3s include the opening cysteine and the closing phenylalanine or tryptophan. The D gene is left open where the match is weak. Only part of the rows carry a size: once, few, many, or a class if the clone is expanded.

cdr3_nt,cdr3_aa,d_call,j_call,clone_size,v_call
TGTGCCAGCAGCTTAGTCGCGGGGGGACAGGAGACCCAGTACTTC,CASSLVAGGQETQYF,.,TRBJ2-5,few,TRBV13
TGTGCCACCAGCAGAGATTATGGAGGACGCTCTGGCTACACCTTC,CATSRDYGGRSGYTF,.,TRBJ1-2,.,TRBV15
TGTGCCAGCACCTCCCTAGGGACAGAAGGCTACACCTTC,CASTSLGTEGYTF,TRBD1,TRBJ1-2,.,TRBV6-5
TGCAGCGTTGAACCCCACAGATACAATGAGCAGTTCTTC,CSVEPHRYNEQFF,.,TRBJ2-1,.,TRBV29-1
TGTGCCAGCAGCCCTGGGACAGAGACCCAGTACTTC,CASSPGTETQYF,.,TRBJ2-5,.,TRBV5-6
TGTGCCAGCAGCTTAGTCAGGGCCGAGCAGTTCTTC,CASSLVRAEQFF,.,TRBJ2-1,few,TRBV7-8
TGTGCCAGCTCTGACTCTGGGGCCAACGTCCTGACTTTC,CASSDSGANVLTF,.,TRBJ2-6,few,TRBV28
TGCAGCGTCGCCCGAGGTGCAGGGGGTGGCGAGACCCAGTACTTC,CSVARGAGGGETQYF,TRBD1,TRBJ2-5,.,TRBV29-1
TGTGCCAGCAGCCATCACCCCTCGGCAGGGATGAGAGAGACCCAGTACTTC,CASSHHPSAGMRETQYF,.,TRBJ2-5,.,TRBV14
TGCAGTGCCACCCGGGGGGAGACCCAGTACTTC,CSATRGETQYF,.,TRBJ2-5,.,TRBV20-1
TGCAGCGTTGCTCCCAGACAGGGTAAAAATGAAAAACTGTTTTTT,CSVAPRQGKNEKLFF,TRBD1,TRBJ1-4,.,TRBV29-1
TGTGCCAGCAGCTTAGACGGGCGGCGTTACGAGCAGTACTTC,CASSLDGRRYEQYF,.,TRBJ2-7,.,TRBV7-2
TGTGCCAGCAGCTCCGGACTAGCGGGTAGCACAGATACGCAGTATTTT,CASSSGLAGSTDTQYF,TRBD2,TRBJ2-3,once,TRBV7-9
TGTGCCAGCAGCCTGACTAGCGGGGGGTCAGATACGCAGTATTTT,CASSLTSGGSDTQYF,TRBD2,TRBJ2-3,.,TRBV9
TGTGCCAGCAGTCCAACCCAGGGCGGTTTGGGTGAAAAACTGTTTTTT,CASSPTQGGLGEKLFF,.,TRBJ1-4,once,TRBV25-1
TGCGCCAGCACAAAGGACAGCGTAGGGAATGAGCAGTTCTTC,CASTKDSVGNEQFF,.,TRBJ2-1,few,TRBV5-1
TGCAGCGTTGAAGTGGACCTGTCCCCCTACGAGCAGTACTTC,CSVEVDLSPYEQYF,.,TRBJ2-7,.,TRBV29-1
TGCGCCAGCAGCTGGGGACTAGTCCTGGAGACCCAGTACTTC,CASSWGLVLETQYF,TRBD2,TRBJ2-5,few,TRBV5-1
TGTGCCAGCAGCTTAGGCCAGGGGGAGACCCAGTACTTC,CASSLGQGETQYF,.,TRBJ2-5,.,TRBV7-9
TGCAGCGTTGAAAGGGTTGGGGGCTCCTACGAGCAGTACTTC,CSVERVGGSYEQYF,.,TRBJ2-7,.,TRBV29-1
TGTGCCAGCAGCCTGGGATATACAGGTTCCCCCTGGGAGCAGTACTTC,CASSLGYTGSPWEQYF,.,TRBJ2-7,.,TRBV9
TGCGCCAGCAGCCCACAGGGTTGGGGCTCTGGGGCCAACGTCCTGACTTTC,CASSPQGWGSGANVLTF,.,TRBJ2-6,once,TRBV5-1
TGTGCCAGCAGCCCTGCTGAGGGGGAGTACGAGCAGTACTTC,CASSPAEGEYEQYF,.,TRBJ2-7,.,TRBV7-2
TGTGCCAGCAGTTTGGGGCTCTACAATGAGCAGTTCTTC,CASSLGLYNEQFF,.,TRBJ2-1,.,TRBV27
TGTGCCAGCAGCGCGACCAGAGATACGCAGTATTTT,CASSATRDTQYF,.,TRBJ2-3,.,TRBV7-2
TGTGCCAGCAGTGACGCGACTAGCGCGGGGGAGACCCAGTACTTC,CASSDATSAGETQYF,TRBD2,TRBJ2-5,.,TRBV25-1
TGCGCCAGCAGCCAAGAATGGAAGGGAACCTACGAGCAGTACTTC,CASSQEWKGTYEQYF,.,TRBJ2-7,few,TRBV4-3
TGCAGCGTTGGGGAGGGGGACTATGGCTACACCTTC,CSVGEGDYGYTF,.,TRBJ1-2,.,TRBV29-1
TGTGCCAGCAGTTCAGGGACTAGCGGCGTCCTAAAGTACGAGCAGTACTTC,CASSSGTSGVLKYEQYF,TRBD2,TRBJ2-7,few,TRBV27
TGCAGCGTTGAAGTGCAGGAGAACACTGAAGCTTTCTTT,CSVEVQENTEAFF,.,TRBJ1-1,few,TRBV29-1
TGTGCCAGCAACATAGGCAGCGAAACCTACGAGCAGTACTTC,CASNIGSETYEQYF,.,TRBJ2-7,.,TRBV5-6
TGTGCCAGCAACCTCAGGGGGAACAATGAGCAGTTCTTC,CASNLRGNNEQFF,TRBD1,TRBJ2-1,.,TRBV5-4
TGTGCCAGCAGCCTAGACACCGGGGGGGTCTACGAGCAGTACTTC,CASSLDTGGVYEQYF,TRBD2,TRBJ2-7,once,TRBV11-2
TGTGCCAGCAGCCGCGGGACAGGGGTTACCGGGGAGCTGTTTTTT,CASSRGTGVTGELFF,TRBD1,TRBJ2-2,.,TRBV14
TGTGCCAGCAGCGTAAGTGGAGAGACCCAGTACTTC,CASSVSGETQYF,.,TRBJ2-5,.,TRBV9
TGTGCCTGGAGTGTTAGTAGGGTTTACAATGAGCAGTTCTTC,CAWSVSRVYNEQFF,.,TRBJ2-1,few,TRBV30
TGCAGCGTTGTCACTCAAATCCAAGAGACCCAGTACTTC,CSVVTQIQETQYF,.,TRBJ2-5,.,TRBV29-1
TGCAGCGCACCGGACAGGGCGGAGACCCAGTACTTC,CSAPDRAETQYF,TRBD1,TRBJ2-5,.,TRBV29-1
TGCGCCAGCAGCCCAGAGCGGGGGGGCTACAATGAGCAGTTCTTC,CASSPERGGYNEQFF,TRBD2,TRBJ2-1,.,TRBV4-3
TGTGCCAGCAGCCCCGCTTACGGCACTAGCGGGGGCCCCTACGAGCAGTACTTC,CASSPAYGTSGGPYEQYF,TRBD2,TRBJ2-7,.,TRBV13
TGTGCCTGGAGTGGCAGCTATGGCTACACCTTC,CAWSGSYGYTF,.,TRBJ1-2,.,TRBV30
TGTGCCTGGAGTGGCCTCGGCGGGGCGGATTCACCCCTCCACTTT,CAWSGLGGADSPLHF,.,TRBJ1-6,few,TRBV30
TGCAGCGTTCTAAGGGTGGCAGGGACCTATAAGGGGACCCAGTACTTC,CSVLRVAGTYKGTQYF,.,TRBJ2-5,.,TRBV29-1
TGTGCCAGCAGTTTGCGGTCCCCCACCAATGAGCAGTTCTTC,CASSLRSPTNEQFF,.,TRBJ2-1,few,TRBV28
TGTGCCAGCAGTACTACCGGGAGCACAGATACGCAGTATTTT,CASSTTGSTDTQYF,.,TRBJ2-3,few,TRBV6-5
TGTGCCAGCAGCCAGGGCCCTGCCAAGACGGAAAAACTGTTTTTT,CASSQGPAKTEKLFF,.,TRBJ1-4,.,TRBV7-2
TGTGCCAGTAGCTTTGGACAGGGGGCAAATACGCAGTATTTT,CASSFGQGANTQYF,TRBD1,TRBJ2-3,.,TRBV19
TGTGCTAGTGGTCAACCCCCACAGGCCACTAGGATAGATACGCAGTATTTT,CASGQPPQATRIDTQYF,.,TRBJ2-3,.,TRBV12-5
TGTGCCTGGAGTGTATTTGGGGCCAACGTCCTGACTTTC,CAWSVFGANVLTF,.,TRBJ2-6,.,TRBV30
TGTGCCAGCTCACAACAGGGGAGTAGGACCCATCAAGAGACCCAGTACTTC,CASSQQGSRTHQETQYF,TRBD1,TRBJ2-5,.,TRBV18
TGCGCCAGCAGTCGATTACTGGGGGGTGGCTACACCTTC,CASSRLLGGGYTF,.,TRBJ1-2,.,TRBV23-1
TGCAGCGGACGACAGAAACTACTCTACAATGAGCAGTTCTTC,CSGRQKLLYNEQFF,.,TRBJ2-1,.,TRBV29-1
TGTGCCAGCCCTTCCGACAGGGCCTCTGGAAACACCATATATTTT,CASPSDRASGNTIYF,TRBD1,TRBJ1-3,.,TRBV7-9